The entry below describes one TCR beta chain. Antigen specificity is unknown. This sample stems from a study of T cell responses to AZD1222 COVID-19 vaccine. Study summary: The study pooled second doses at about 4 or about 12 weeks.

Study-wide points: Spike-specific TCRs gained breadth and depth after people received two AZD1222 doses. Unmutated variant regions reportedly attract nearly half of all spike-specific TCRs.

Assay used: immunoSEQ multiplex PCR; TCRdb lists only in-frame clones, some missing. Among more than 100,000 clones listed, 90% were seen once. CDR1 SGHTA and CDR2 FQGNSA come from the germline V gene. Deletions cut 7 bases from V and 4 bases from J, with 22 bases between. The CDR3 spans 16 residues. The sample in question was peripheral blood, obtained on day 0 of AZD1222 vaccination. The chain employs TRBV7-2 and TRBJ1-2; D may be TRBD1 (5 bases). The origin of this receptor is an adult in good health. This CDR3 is CASTLSPGPSGYGYTF. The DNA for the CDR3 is TGTGCCAGCACCCTCTCTCCGGGACCTAGCGGCTATGGCTACACCTTC.